This is a list of T cell receptor beta chains from one sample in a study of T cells after posttransplantation cyclophosphamide. Repertoires were generated with immunoSEQ multiplex PCR, while TCRdb's copy carries only in-frame clones and drops some. The sample presents around 30,000 clones, none singletons. Input material: PBMCs. The receptors come from an older woman in good health, CMV-negative, and a related stem cell transplant donor. Each CDR3 is given with its conserved first and last residue. Fields, in order: CDR3 DNA, CDR3 protein, J gene, clone size, V gene, D gene. The D gene is left open where the match is weak. Only some rows state a clone size, as once, few, many or a class for expanded clones.

cdr3_nt: TGTGCCAGCAGCTTGGAATTAGGACAGATCTACAATGAGCAGTTCTTC
cdr3_aa: CASSLELGQIYNEQFF
j_call: TRBJ2-1
clone_size: few
v_call: TRBV5-6
d_call: NA

cdr3_nt: TGTGCCAGCAGGACAGGTAGCTACGAGCAGTACTTC
cdr3_aa: CASRTGSYEQYF
j_call: TRBJ2-7
clone_size: many
v_call: TRBV2
d_call: NA

cdr3_nt: TGTGCCAGCAGTTTGGGGCGCAACCCGACCTACGAGCAGTACTTC
cdr3_aa: CASSLGRNPTYEQYF
j_call: TRBJ2-7
clone_size: many
v_call: TRBV27
d_call: NA

cdr3_nt: TGTGCCAGCAGCCCCGGGACTAGCGCATACAATGAGCAGTTCTTC
cdr3_aa: CASSPGTSAYNEQFF
j_call: TRBJ2-1
clone_size: many
v_call: TRBV4-2
d_call: TRBD2

cdr3_nt: TGTGCCAGCAGGCGGGGGTACACCGGGGAGCTGTTTTTT
cdr3_aa: CASRRGYTGELFF
j_call: TRBJ2-2
clone_size: few
v_call: TRBV2
d_call: TRBD2

cdr3_nt: TGTGCCAGCAGACCGGACAGGGTGAACACTGAAGCTTTCTTT
cdr3_aa: CASRPDRVNTEAFF
j_call: TRBJ1-1
clone_size: many
v_call: TRBV25-1
d_call: TRBD1

cdr3_nt: TGTGCCAGCAGCCCCCAGACTCGCACAGATACGCAGTATTTT
cdr3_aa: CASSPQTRTDTQYF
j_call: TRBJ2-3
clone_size: many
v_call: TRBV5-6
d_call: NA

cdr3_nt: TGTGCCAGCAGCCCCGAGAATACAGGGAGCGCTGAAGCTTTCTTT
cdr3_aa: CASSPENTGSAEAFF
j_call: TRBJ1-1
clone_size: many
v_call: TRBV7-9
d_call: NA

cdr3_nt: TGCGCCAGCAGCCAAGACGGGAACACTGAAGCTTTCTTT
cdr3_aa: CASSQDGNTEAFF
j_call: TRBJ1-1
clone_size: many
v_call: TRBV4-3
d_call: NA

cdr3_nt: TGCGCCAGCAGTTCGGACTCGTCCACTCATACGCAGTATTTT
cdr3_aa: CASSSDSSTHTQYF
j_call: TRBJ2-3
clone_size: NA
v_call: TRBV5-1
d_call: NA

cdr3_nt: TGTGCCAGCAGTTACCAATTCTCCTACGAGCAGTACTTC
cdr3_aa: CASSYQFSYEQYF
j_call: TRBJ2-7
clone_size: many
v_call: TRBV6-2/TRBV6-3
d_call: NA

cdr3_nt: TGTGCCAGCAGCCGGACTAGCGGGGGACCCTACGAGCAGTACTTC
cdr3_aa: CASSRTSGGPYEQYF
j_call: TRBJ2-7
clone_size: NA
v_call: TRBV9
d_call: TRBD2

cdr3_nt: TGTGCCAGCAGCTCCCGGGACAGCTACGAGCAGTACTTC
cdr3_aa: CASSSRDSYEQYF
j_call: TRBJ2-7
clone_size: many
v_call: TRBV14
d_call: TRBD1

cdr3_nt: TGTGCCAGTAGTATATCGCAGGGGTTTCAAGAGAACACTGAAGCTTTCTTT
cdr3_aa: CASSISQGFQENTEAFF
j_call: TRBJ1-1
clone_size: many
v_call: TRBV19
d_call: NA

cdr3_nt: TGCAGCGTTGGGGGGTTGGGGACAGGGGAGACTGTTTTTGGCAATGAGCAGTTCTTC
cdr3_aa: CSVGGLGTGETVFGNEQFF
j_call: TRBJ2-1
clone_size: many
v_call: TRBV29-1
d_call: TRBD1

cdr3_nt: TGTGCCAGCAGCCCCCTTTCCGGAAACACCATATATTTT
cdr3_aa: CASSPLSGNTIYF
j_call: TRBJ1-3
clone_size: NA
v_call: TRBV9
d_call: NA

cdr3_nt: TGTGCCAGCAGAGGCGGGGGGGCAACGGAGCAGTTCTTC
cdr3_aa: CASRGGGATEQFF
j_call: TRBJ2-1
clone_size: many
v_call: TRBV18
d_call: TRBD2

cdr3_nt: TGTGCCAGCAGTCCGGGGACAGGGGGCCGGGAGACCCAGTACTTC
cdr3_aa: CASSPGTGGRETQYF
j_call: TRBJ2-5
clone_size: few
v_call: TRBV28
d_call: TRBD1

cdr3_nt: TGTGCCAGCAGCTCTAAAGGGCAGGGGGCTTGGAATTCACCCCTCCACTTT
cdr3_aa: CASSSKGQGAWNSPLHF
j_call: TRBJ1-6
clone_size: many
v_call: TRBV7-2
d_call: TRBD1

cdr3_nt: TGTGCCAGCAGCGTAGTCACAGCGGGAGGCGAGCAGTTCTTC
cdr3_aa: CASSVVTAGGEQFF
j_call: TRBJ2-1
clone_size: many
v_call: TRBV9
d_call: TRBD2

cdr3_nt: TGTGCCAGCAGCTTTCAGAGGGTGGGGCAGTTCTTC
cdr3_aa: CASSFQRVGQFF
j_call: TRBJ2-1
clone_size: many
v_call: TRBV13
d_call: NA

cdr3_nt: TGTGCCAGCAGCGGGTTACTAGCGACCGAGCAGTTCTTC
cdr3_aa: CASSGLLATEQFF
j_call: TRBJ2-1
clone_size: many
v_call: TRBV7-3
d_call: TRBD2

cdr3_nt: TGTGCCAGCACCAAAGGGCGGGGGAGCGGCACAGATACGCAGTATTTT
cdr3_aa: CASTKGRGSGTDTQYF
j_call: TRBJ2-3
clone_size: NA
v_call: TRBV12-3/TRBV12-4
d_call: TRBD2

cdr3_nt: TGTGCCAGCAGCCTGGGACAGGGACGGTCACCCCTCCACTTT
cdr3_aa: CASSLGQGRSPLHF
j_call: TRBJ1-6
clone_size: many
v_call: TRBV9
d_call: TRBD1

cdr3_nt: TGTGCCACCAGTGACCCGAGGGCAGGGGCCGAGACCCAGTACTTC
cdr3_aa: CATSDPRAGAETQYF
j_call: TRBJ2-5
clone_size: few
v_call: TRBV24-1
d_call: NA

cdr3_nt: TGTGCCAGCAAGGGGGTCAACGATGGCTACACCTTC
cdr3_aa: CASKGVNDGYTF
j_call: TRBJ1-2
clone_size: few
v_call: TRBV28
d_call: NA

cdr3_nt: TGTGCCAGCAGTGTTTATTCCGCAGATACGCAGTATTTT
cdr3_aa: CASSVYSADTQYF
j_call: TRBJ2-3
clone_size: few
v_call: TRBV6-1
d_call: NA

cdr3_nt: TGTGCCACCAGCAGAGGGACAGGGGGAGGCACAGATACGCAGTATTTT
cdr3_aa: CATSRGTGGGTDTQYF
j_call: TRBJ2-3
clone_size: many
v_call: TRBV15
d_call: TRBD1

cdr3_nt: TGTGCCAGCAGTCAGGGACTAGCGAACTACGAGCAGTACTTC
cdr3_aa: CASSQGLANYEQYF
j_call: TRBJ2-7
clone_size: many
v_call: TRBV27
d_call: TRBD2

cdr3_nt: TGTGCCAGCAGTGGTCAGGGGGCAGGTGAGCAGTTCTTC
cdr3_aa: CASSGQGAGEQFF
j_call: TRBJ2-1
clone_size: few
v_call: TRBV2
d_call: TRBD1

cdr3_nt: TGTGCCAGTAGGCCGGGACAGGCTAACTATGGCTACACCTTC
cdr3_aa: CASRPGQANYGYTF
j_call: TRBJ1-2
clone_size: few
v_call: TRBV19
d_call: TRBD1

cdr3_nt: TGTGCCAGCACCCGCCTAACCCCTGACTACGAGCAGTACTTC
cdr3_aa: CASTRLTPDYEQYF
j_call: TRBJ2-7
clone_size: many
v_call: TRBV27
d_call: NA

cdr3_nt: TGTGCCAGCAGCTTAAGGGGAAGCTCCTATAATTCACCCCTCCACTTT
cdr3_aa: CASSLRGSSYNSPLHF
j_call: TRBJ1-6
clone_size: many
v_call: TRBV7-9
d_call: NA

cdr3_nt: TGTGCCAGCAGCCAAGCTATTAGCCAGCCCCAGCATTTT
cdr3_aa: CASSQAISQPQHF
j_call: TRBJ1-5
clone_size: many
v_call: TRBV4-2
d_call: NA

cdr3_nt: TGTGCCAGTAGTAAGCAGCCCCCTTACAGGGAAGGCGAGCAGTACTTC
cdr3_aa: CASSKQPPYREGEQYF
j_call: TRBJ2-7
clone_size: many
v_call: TRBV19
d_call: NA

cdr3_nt: TGTGCCACATTCCAGGGGGTGAGAGCTGAAGCTTTCTTT
cdr3_aa: CATFQGVRAEAFF
j_call: TRBJ1-1
clone_size: many
v_call: TRBV28
d_call: TRBD1

cdr3_nt: TGCGCCAGCAGCTTGGAGGGGGATTGGAACATTCAGTACTTC
cdr3_aa: CASSLEGDWNIQYF
j_call: TRBJ2-4
clone_size: NA
v_call: TRBV5-1
d_call: NA

cdr3_nt: TGCGCCAGCAGCTTGGAAAACCGGCGGACAGGGCGACCGCGAGCTTTCTTT
cdr3_aa: CASSLENRRTGRPRAFF
j_call: TRBJ1-1
clone_size: NA
v_call: TRBV5-1
d_call: TRBD1

cdr3_nt: TGTGCCAGCTCACCCAACGGCCAGTACTTC
cdr3_aa: CASSPNGQYF
j_call: TRBJ2-5
clone_size: few
v_call: TRBV18
d_call: NA

cdr3_nt: TGTGCCAGCAGTTCACTGGGACTAGCGAGAGAGACCCAGTACTTC
cdr3_aa: CASSSLGLARETQYF
j_call: TRBJ2-5
clone_size: few
v_call: TRBV27
d_call: TRBD2

cdr3_nt: TGCGCCAGCAGCTTTAACGGACAGGGCTCAGATACGCAGTATTTT
cdr3_aa: CASSFNGQGSDTQYF
j_call: TRBJ2-3
clone_size: few
v_call: TRBV4-3
d_call: TRBD1

cdr3_nt: TGTGCCAGCAGCCCTAGAGAGGGGGCCACAGATACGCAGTATTTT
cdr3_aa: CASSPREGATDTQYF
j_call: TRBJ2-3
clone_size: few
v_call: TRBV9
d_call: TRBD1

cdr3_nt: TGTGCCAGTAGTACTAGACAGGGGGCTACAGATACGCAGTATTTT
cdr3_aa: CASSTRQGATDTQYF
j_call: TRBJ2-3
clone_size: NA
v_call: TRBV19
d_call: TRBD1

cdr3_nt: TGTGCCAGCAGCTTTTGGGACAACGAGCAGTACTTC
cdr3_aa: CASSFWDNEQYF
j_call: TRBJ2-7
clone_size: many
v_call: TRBV7-9
d_call: NA

cdr3_nt: TGTGCCAGCAGTGGCGCAGGGTTCGCCCACAATGAGCAGTTCTTC
cdr3_aa: CASSGAGFAHNEQFF
j_call: TRBJ2-1
clone_size: many
v_call: TRBV28
d_call: NA

cdr3_nt: TGCGCCAGCAGCCCACAGGGGAATACGCAGTATTTT
cdr3_aa: CASSPQGNTQYF
j_call: TRBJ2-3
clone_size: many
v_call: TRBV4-1
d_call: TRBD1

cdr3_nt: TGTGCCAGCAGTTACTCTTCGGAGACCCAGTACTTC
cdr3_aa: CASSYSSETQYF
j_call: TRBJ2-5
clone_size: few
v_call: TRBV6-5
d_call: NA

cdr3_nt: TGTGCCAGCAGCTTGCAACAGGGGATGGCCGGGGAGCTGTTTTTT
cdr3_aa: CASSLQQGMAGELFF
j_call: TRBJ2-2
clone_size: few
v_call: TRBV7-7
d_call: TRBD1

cdr3_nt: TGTGCCAGCAGCTTGTTCGCGGGGAGTAACACAGATACGCAGTATTTT
cdr3_aa: CASSLFAGSNTDTQYF
j_call: TRBJ2-3
clone_size: NA
v_call: TRBV7-6
d_call: NA

cdr3_nt: TGTGCCAGCAGCGACGGGGTCGACTACGAGGAGCAGTACTTC
cdr3_aa: CASSDGVDYEEQYF
j_call: TRBJ2-7
clone_size: many
v_call: TRBV6-6
d_call: NA

cdr3_nt: TGCAGCGTCCCTCCCGGACTAGCGGGAGGGGACTACAATGAGCAGTTCTTC
cdr3_aa: CSVPPGLAGGDYNEQFF
j_call: TRBJ2-1
clone_size: NA
v_call: TRBV29-1
d_call: TRBD2

cdr3_nt: TGTGCCAGCAGCTTAGCCGGGACTGAAGCTTTCTTT
cdr3_aa: CASSLAGTEAFF
j_call: TRBJ1-1
clone_size: many
v_call: TRBV7-9
d_call: NA

cdr3_nt: TGTGCCACCAGTGACCCCGGACTAGCGGCGAACACCGGGGAGCTGTTTTTT
cdr3_aa: CATSDPGLAANTGELFF
j_call: TRBJ2-2
clone_size: few
v_call: TRBV24-1
d_call: TRBD2

cdr3_nt: TGTGCCACCAGTGGTGGGACAGGGGCCTACAATGAGCAGTTCTTC
cdr3_aa: CATSGGTGAYNEQFF
j_call: TRBJ2-1
clone_size: many
v_call: TRBV24-1
d_call: TRBD1

cdr3_nt: TGTGCCAGCAGCACCGGGACAGGGGGCGCCTTCTTT
cdr3_aa: CASSTGTGGAFF
j_call: TRBJ1-1
clone_size: many
v_call: TRBV7-2
d_call: TRBD1

cdr3_nt: TGTGCCAGCAGCCCCCAAGGTGGACAGGGGCTCTATGGCTACACCTTC
cdr3_aa: CASSPQGGQGLYGYTF
j_call: TRBJ1-2
clone_size: few
v_call: TRBV9
d_call: TRBD1

cdr3_nt: TGTGCCAGCAGTTCTCGGGGGGGTGACACAGATACGCAGTATTTT
cdr3_aa: CASSSRGGDTDTQYF
j_call: TRBJ2-3
clone_size: few
v_call: TRBV6-1
d_call: TRBD2

cdr3_nt: TGTGCCAGCAGTGAAGTCCGGGGAAACACCATATATTTT
cdr3_aa: CASSEVRGNTIYF
j_call: TRBJ1-3
clone_size: many
v_call: TRBV6-1
d_call: NA